This T cell receptor beta chain was sequenced during a study of T cells after yellow fever vaccination. This CDR3 is 14 amino acids long. Losses at the gene ends were 4 bases for V and 7 bases for J; bases not matched to a gene: 7. CDR1 SGHKS and CDR2 YYEKEE come from the germline V gene (reference sequence). 5'RACE template switching added a universal primer site and UMIs to TCR cDNA. TCRdb ran MiXCR on the 5' RACE reads and lists one entry per CDR3 protein. The sample includes around 120,000 distinct CDR3 sequences, 7.2% of them seen just once. Study findings and constraints: Contamination of FACS-sorted repertoires by abundant clonotypes from the bulk population could occur. Peak timing came faster in the weaker secondary response, day 5 versus 15.

There are many counts of this clonotype. Its antigen is currently unknown. The sample in question was CD4+ T cells sorted from PBMCs, obtained more than 40 days after the first yellow fever vaccination. The source is a man younger than 35 who received the YFV17D yellow fever vaccine. J is TRBJ2-2 and V is TRBV5-5, with TRBD1 matching over 7 bases. This CDR3 is CASSTRTGDGELFF. Here the CDR3 DNA reads TGTGCCAGCAGCACCCGGACAGGAGACGGGGAGCTGTTTTTT.